This TCR beta chain was identified during a study of blood T cell repertoires in COVID-19. Study summary: Donors in the United States, Italy and Spain gave samples during acute or convalescent COVID-19. In each case, the material was cDNA or gDNA derived from T cells, B-cell-depleted T cells, or PBMCs.

Authors' analysis steps: Reference gene primer amplification in the assay estimated nucleated cell counts. Sequencing used immunoSEQ multiplex PCR; TCRdb keeps in-frame clones, though not all of them. That table furnishes V, J and clone size, whereas the DNA furnished D and trimming. The sample consists of some 180,000 clones, roughly three quarters of them appearing once. The sequence came from a woman aged 45-59 years with active or convalescent COVID-19. Sequencing was performed on peripheral blood.

CDR3 protein: CASSSLLGDTQYF. The CDR3 bases are TGTGCCAGCAGTTCCCTCCTCGGAGATACGCAGTATTTT. The genes are TRBV12-3 or TRBV12-4 and TRBJ2-3; D ambiguous. V shed 4 bases and J shed 5 bases, with 10 bases lying between them. CDR3 length equals 13 residues.